A single sample is the source of the 23 T cell receptor beta chains below, sequenced in a study of shared clonotypes between healthy human individuals. Using immunoSEQ multiplex PCR, the repertoire was profiled, and TCRdb retains in-frame clones only, with some absent. The sample yields more than 2 million clones, 95% seen once. Sequencing was performed on naive CD4+ T cells sorted from blood. Subset described: CD45RA+ positively selected. The receptors originated from a man aged 18 to 30 in good health.

The chain is built from TRBV19 and TRBJ1-6, with 8 bases identical to TRBD1. V shed 5 bases, J shed 0 bases, and the junction held 6 bases outside the gene matches. Germline CDR1 is LNHDA and CDR2 is SQIVND (reference sequence). CDR3 length: 17 amino acids. The CDR3 region has the DNA TGTGCCAGTAGTGCGGGGACAGGAAGCTCCTATAATTCACCCCTCCACTTT. It translates to CASSAGTGSSYNSPLHF.

V is TRBV10-3 and J is TRBJ1-3; tentatively, D is TRBD1 (6 bases). V was pared by 11 bases and J by 2 bases, with 13 bases between. The CDR3 contains 13 residues. The V gene's germline CDR1 is ENHRY and CDR2 SYGVKD. Written as DNA, the CDR3 is TGTGCCTCTCACAGGGATCCTGGAAACACCATATATTTT. Residues: CASHRDPGNTIYF.

This chain joins TRBV18 and TRBJ2-7; unclear D gene. Looked up from germline, CDR1 is KGHSH and CDR2 is LQKENI. With 0 bases removed from V and 5 bases from J, the gap between germline ends came to 11 bases. The length of the CDR3 is 14 residues. CDR3 coding DNA: TGTGCCAGCTCACCACCCAACCAGCACCACGAGCAGTACTTC. This sequence encodes CASSPPNQHHEQYF.

The chain joins TRBV6-1 to TRBJ2-1; D is uncertain. The CDR3 extends over 12 amino acids. V lost 7 bases to trimming and J lost 4 bases, with 8 bases between them. The germline V gene has CDR1 MNHNS and CDR2 SASEGT. The DNA for the CDR3 is TGTGCCAGCACTTTAGAATACAATGAGCAGTTCTTC. It codes for CASTLEYNEQFF.

On this clone: This CDR3 is also generated by other DNA sequences in the sample. The V gene is TRBV6-5, the J gene TRBJ1-4; D gene unclear. Per germline, CDR1 MNHEY and CDR2 SVGAGI. The length of the CDR3 is 14 residues. V shed 5 bases and J shed 0 bases, with 7 bases lying between them. As DNA, the CDR3 is TGTGCCAGCAGTAGTTCTGCAACTAATGAAAAACTGTTTTTT. Translating it yields CASSSSATNEKLFF.

The chain's CDR3 is CASSLVTNTGELFF. The CDR3 bases are TGTGCCAGCAGCTTAGTGACCAACACCGGGGAGCTGTTTTTT. V and J are TRBV5-8 and TRBJ2-2, with D hard to call. The CDR3 consists of 14 residues. V lost 2 bases, J lost 2 bases, and 7 bases lay in between. Germline V gives CDR1 SGHTS, CDR2 YDEGEE.

Worth noting for this clone: The germline gene is not matched at one end of the junction; a read error may be the cause. V gene TRBV7-7 combines with J gene TRBJ2-5; 11 nucleotides match TRBD2. The CDR3 length is 15 residues. Germline CDR1 is SSHAT and CDR2 is FNYEAQ (reference sequence). This CDR3 reads CASSLSGRAGETQYF. The CDR3 nucleotides read TGTGCTAGCAGCCTTAGCGGGAGGGCCGGGGAGACCCAGTACTTC.

This clone was seen more than once but under ten times. The chain couples TRBV6-1 to TRBJ2-3, with TRBD2 matching 8 bases. Germline V CDR1 and CDR2: MNHNS, SASEGT. V lost 0 bases to trimming and J lost 7 bases; unmatched junction nucleotides: 12. This CDR3 comprises 17 residues. The CDR3 spells CASSEALPSGPQNTQYF. The CDR3 nucleotides are TGTGCCAGCAGTGAAGCGCTTCCTAGCGGGCCCCAAAATACGCAGTATTTT.

The V and J genes are TRBV5-1 and TRBJ2-5; 8 nucleotides align to TRBD1. This CDR3 has 15 residues. Losses at the gene ends were 2 bases for V and 5 bases for J; bases not matched to a gene: 8. Germline V gene data show CDR1 as SGHRS and CDR2 as YFSETQ. The CDR3 is CASSLSGGEWETQYF. In DNA, the CDR3 is TGCGCCAGCAGCTTATCAGGGGGCGAATGGGAGACCCAGTACTTC.

The J gene is TRBJ2-1, the V gene TRBV5-1; 7 positions match TRBD1. In germline, CDR1 is SGHRS, CDR2 YFSETQ. This CDR3 has 14 amino acids. J was trimmed by 2 bases and V by 7 bases; bases with no gene match: 6. The DNA of the CDR3 is TGCGCCAGCTCCCCGGGACAGACCTACAATGAGCAGTTCTTC. Amino acids: CASSPGQTYNEQFF.

This clone was observed once. This CDR3 is also generated by other DNA sequences in the sample. This chain joins TRBV7-2 and TRBJ2-7, with 8 bases identical to TRBD1. Germline V lookup: CDR1 SGHTA, CDR2 FQGNSA. The junction had 5 bases not matched to a gene; V was cut back by 6 bases and J by 1 base. The CDR3 spans 14 residues. In nucleotides, the CDR3 is TGTGCCAGCAGTCCGCAGGGGGCGTCCTACGAGCAGTACTTC. It translates to CASSPQGASYEQYF. The entire variable domain, with the rest obtained from reference TRBV7-2 and TRBJ2-7, is as follows: GAGVSQSPSNKVTEKGKDVELRCDPISGHTALYWYRQSLGQGLEFLIYFQGNSAPDKSGLPSDRFSAERTGGSVSTLTIQRTQQEDSAVYLCASSPQGASYEQYFGPGTRLTVT.

The chain is built from TRBV7-6 and TRBJ2-5; 9 bases agree with TRBD1. The ends lost 4 bases at V and 7 bases at J; junction bases unmatched: 13. Germline-derived CDR1 and CDR2 are SGHVS and FNYEAQ. The CDR3 has 16 residues. In nucleotides, the CDR3 is TGTGCCAGCAGCTCTGGTCCCGGGACAGGGAGGGTGACCCAGTACTTC. This encodes CASSSGPGTGRVTQYF.

V and J are TRBV18 and TRBJ2-7; a possible D gene is TRBD1 (5 bases). The germline V gene encodes CDR1 KGHSH and CDR2 LQKENI. Trimming stripped 9 bases from V and 6 bases from J, with 21 bases between. The CDR3 has 14 amino acids. The DNA of the CDR3 is TGTGCCAGTACTGAAATCCCAATAGGGGCCGAGCAGTACTTC. Encoded protein: CASTEIPIGAEQYF.

The chain uses TRBV29-1 and TRBJ2-5; D may be TRBD1 (6 bases). The CDR3 contains 11 residues. CDR1 SQVTM and CDR2 ANQGSEA come from the germline V gene. V lost 8 bases to trimming and J lost 4 bases, with 11 bases between them. CDR3 coding DNA: TGCAGCCCCGACAGGTTAGAGACCCAGTACTTC. Translating it yields CSPDRLETQYF.

The V gene is TRBV7-9, the J gene TRBJ1-2, with TRBD1 as a possible D gene (6 bases). V was shortened by 5 bases and J by 6 bases, with 16 bases between the two germline ends. Germline V gene lookup returns CDR1 SEHNR and CDR2 FQNEAQ (reference sequence). This CDR3 is 14 amino acids long. CDR3 bases: TGTGCCAGCAGCCAGACGGGGGCCGGGAATGGCTACACCTTC. Residues: CASSQTGAGNGYTF.

This clone was recorded only once. This rearrangement joins TRBV10-1 to TRBJ2-7, with D perhaps TRBD2 (6 bases). CDR1 WNHNN and CDR2 SYGVQD come from the germline V gene (reference sequence). CDR3 size: 13 residues. V gave up 2 bases and J gave up 6 bases, with 11 bases separating them. This CDR3 is CASSERGFGEQYF. CDR3 nucleotide sequence: TGCGCCAGCAGTGAGCGGGGGTTCGGCGAGCAGTACTTC.

The chain uses TRBV5-1 and TRBJ1-5; 7 nucleotides match TRBD1. V lost 4 bases to trimming and J lost 0 bases; unmatched junction nucleotides: 4. Germline loops: CDR1 SGHRS, CDR2 YFSETQ. The CDR3 loop spans 15 amino acids. CDR3 amino acids: CASSVTGDSNQPQHF. In nucleotides, the CDR3 is TGCGCCAGCAGCGTTACAGGGGATAGCAATCAGCCCCAGCATTTT.

This sequence joins TRBV2 and TRBJ1-1, with no clear D. V was pared by 6 bases and J by 2 bases, with 7 bases between. The CDR3 is made up of 12 amino acids. Germline CDR1 reads SNHLY; CDR2 reads FYNNEI. The CDR3 region is CASRFINTEAFF. CDR3 DNA: TGTGCCAGCAGGTTCATAAACACTGAAGCTTTCTTT.

This chain links TRBV18 with TRBJ2-2; 10 positions agree with TRBD2. This CDR3 region has 21 residues. V shed 2 bases, J shed 3 bases, and the junction held 18 bases outside the gene matches. CDR1 is KGHSH and CDR2 is LQKENI in the germline V gene. The CDR3 loop reads CASSPKVVASSGSFDTGELFF. The CDR3 nucleotides are TGTGCCAGCTCACCAAAGGTGGTCGCGTCTAGCGGGAGTTTTGACACCGGGGAGCTGTTTTTT.

The chain combines TRBV30 with TRBJ2-1; TRBD2 matches at 9 bases. The V gene's germline CDR1 is GTSNPN and CDR2 SVGIG (reference sequence). The trim removed 2 bases at V and 7 bases at J, leaving 3 bases unmatched. The length of the CDR3 is 13 residues. The CDR3 sequence is CAWSRAGGNEQFF. DNA of the CDR3: TGTGCCTGGAGTAGAGCGGGAGGAAATGAGCAGTTCTTC. Based on the CDR3 plus reference TRBV30 and TRBJ2-1, the full variable domain is SQTIHQWPATLVQPVGSPLSLECTVEGTSNPNLYWYRQAAGRGLQLLFYSVGIGQISSEVPQNLSASRPQDRQFILSSKKLLLSDSGFYLCAWSRAGGNEQFFGPGTRLTVL.

V usage is TRBV6-6 and J usage is TRBJ1-1; maybe TRBD1 (6 bases). Trimming stripped 5 bases from V and 7 bases from J, with 20 bases between. This CDR3 region has 15 residues. Germline V gene lookup returns CDR1 MNHNY and CDR2 SVGAGI (reference sequence). CDR3 in DNA: TGTGCCAGCAGTGACCATCCACAGGGTTCCCATGAAGCTTTCTTT. Encoded protein: CASSDHPQGSHEAFF.

The chain uses TRBV6-5 and TRBJ2-7; D perhaps matches TRBD1 (6 bases). V lost 8 bases to trimming and J lost 2 bases, with 16 bases between them. This CDR3 has 14 amino acids. Germline V gene lookup returns CDR1 MNHEY and CDR2 SVGAGI. The CDR3 coding sequence is TGTGCCAGCTCTACCGAACAGGGAACCTACGAGCAGTACTTC. It yields the protein CASSTEQGTYEQYF.

The rearrangement links TRBV6-5 to TRBJ2-2; D gene ambiguous. Trimming left V 2 bases short and J 1 base short, with 5 bases between. The CDR3 consists of 14 residues. The germline V gene has CDR1 MNHEY and CDR2 SVGAGI. The CDR3 DNA reads as TGTGCCAGCAGTTACCGACAGAACACCGGGGAGCTGTTTTTT. This sequence encodes CASSYRQNTGELFF.